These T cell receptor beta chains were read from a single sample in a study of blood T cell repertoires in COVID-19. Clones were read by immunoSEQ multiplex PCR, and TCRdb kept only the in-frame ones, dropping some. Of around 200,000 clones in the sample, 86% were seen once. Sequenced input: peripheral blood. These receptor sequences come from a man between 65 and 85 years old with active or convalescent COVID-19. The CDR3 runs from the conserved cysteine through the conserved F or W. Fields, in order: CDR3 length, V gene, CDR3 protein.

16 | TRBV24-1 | CATSDLGGARNEKLFF
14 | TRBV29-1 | CSVGLAWTYNEQFF
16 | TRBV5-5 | CASSPKTSGARDEQFF
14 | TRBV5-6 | CASSLWDRDSGYTF
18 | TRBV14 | CASSQGLSTYSGANVLTF
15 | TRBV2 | CASNIDRAVYTEAFF
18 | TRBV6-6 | CASSPQGGGRLRDQPQHF
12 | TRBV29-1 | CSASTPAAEQFF
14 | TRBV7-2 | CASSLTISGNTIYF
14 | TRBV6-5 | CASRRVRSTDTQYF
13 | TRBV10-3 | CAISESNRQTQYF